This is a list of T cell receptor beta chains from one sample in a study of HIV-infected patients and healthy controls. In TCRdb, the 5' RACE reads were re-called with MiXCR into one record per CDR3 protein. The profile shows more than 15,000 distinct CDR3 sequences, around 5% of them singletons. Sequencing input: blood. These receptors were collected from an adult in good health. CDR3s include the opening cysteine and the closing phenylalanine or tryptophan. The D gene is left open where the match is weak. Clone size, where shown, is once, few, many, or a class for clones that have expanded.

TRBJ2-2 14 TRBV18 - many CASSSGTDTGELFF TGTGCCAGCTCATCCGGGACTGACACCGGGGAGCTGTTTTTT
TRBJ2-3 14 TRBV5-1 - many CASSFQGTPDTQYF TGCGCCAGCAGCTTTCAGGGGACGCCAGATACGCAGTATTTT
TRBJ1-2 15 TRBV5-1 - many CASSPEGVTDYGYTF TGCGCCAGCAGCCCGGAGGGGGTTACTGACTATGGCTACACCTTC
TRBJ2-6 17 TRBV19 - few CASSIFPVGSGANVLTF TGTGCCAGTAGTATATTCCCAGTGGGGTCTGGGGCCAACGTCCTGACTTTC
TRBJ1-5 15 TRBV12-3/TRBV12-4 - medium-sized CASTPGGGYGQPQHF TGTGCCAGCACGCCGGGCGGGGGATATGGTCAGCCCCAGCATTTT
TRBJ2-6 15 TRBV4-2 - medium-sized CASSQEVAGANVLTF TGTGCCAGCAGCCAAGAGGTGGCTGGGGCCAACGTCCTGACTTTC
TRBJ2-1 14 TRBV6-1 TRBD2 many CASTGLAGGGEQFF TGTGCCAGCACAGGACTAGCGGGGGGAGGCGAGCAGTTCTTC
TRBJ1-1 13 TRBV18 - many CASSQRRDTEAFF TGTGCCAGCTCACAGCGCAGGGACACTGAAGCTTTCTTT
TRBJ2-3 16 TRBV6-2/TRBV6-3 TRBD2 - CASRGLAGKGTDTQYF TGTGCCAGCAGGGGACTAGCGGGGAAAGGCACAGATACGCAGTATTTT
TRBJ1-1 14 TRBV18 - many CASSPPSQNTEAFF TGTGCCAGCTCACCACCGAGCCAAAACACTGAAGCTTTCTTT